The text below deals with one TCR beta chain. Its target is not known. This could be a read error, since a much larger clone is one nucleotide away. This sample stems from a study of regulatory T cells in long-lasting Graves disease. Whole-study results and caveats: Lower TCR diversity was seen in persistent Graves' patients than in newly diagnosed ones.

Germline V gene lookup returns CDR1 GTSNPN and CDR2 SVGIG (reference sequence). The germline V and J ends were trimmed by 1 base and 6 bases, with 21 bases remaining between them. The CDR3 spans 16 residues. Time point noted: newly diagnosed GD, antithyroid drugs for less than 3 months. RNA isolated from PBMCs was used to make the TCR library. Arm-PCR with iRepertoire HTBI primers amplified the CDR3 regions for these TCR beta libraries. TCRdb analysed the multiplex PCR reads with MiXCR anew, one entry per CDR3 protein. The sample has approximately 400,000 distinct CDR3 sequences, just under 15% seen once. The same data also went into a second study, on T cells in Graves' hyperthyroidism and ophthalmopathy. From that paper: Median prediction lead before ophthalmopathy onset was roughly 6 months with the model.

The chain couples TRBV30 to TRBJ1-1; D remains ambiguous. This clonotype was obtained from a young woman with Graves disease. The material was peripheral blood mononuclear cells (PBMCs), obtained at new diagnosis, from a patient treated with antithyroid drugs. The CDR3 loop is CAWSELTKPVNAEAFF. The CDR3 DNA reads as TGTGCCTGGAGTGAACTTACCAAGCCGGTCAACGCTGAAGCTTTCTTT. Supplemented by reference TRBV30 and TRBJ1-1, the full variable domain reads SQTIHQWPATLVQPVGSPLSLECTVEGTSNPNLYWYRQAAGRGLQLLFYSVGIGQISSEVPQNLSASRPQDRQFILSSKKLLLSDSGFYLCAWSELTKPVNAEAFFGQGTRLTVV.